The T cell receptor (beta chain) described here comes from a study of technical replicates of blood from several donors. The CDR3 consists of 14 residues. The germline V gene encodes CDR1 SGHDT and CDR2 YYEEEE. V was pared by 0 bases and J by 4 bases, with 3 bases of the junction left unmatched. Sequenced by immunoSEQ multiplex PCR; TCRdb stores in-frame clones only, minus some. The data contain approximately 60,000 clones, about 86% of them singletons. Sequencing used PBMCs. The chain is built from TRBV5-6 and TRBJ1-2, with 7 bases identical to TRBD1. The sequence was collected from a human donor in good health. Some clones in this sample may be carry-over from other donors' samples. In DNA form, the CDR3 reads TGTGCCAGCAGCTTGGTCGACAGGGTCTATGGCTACACCTTC. It yields the protein CASSLVDRVYGYTF.